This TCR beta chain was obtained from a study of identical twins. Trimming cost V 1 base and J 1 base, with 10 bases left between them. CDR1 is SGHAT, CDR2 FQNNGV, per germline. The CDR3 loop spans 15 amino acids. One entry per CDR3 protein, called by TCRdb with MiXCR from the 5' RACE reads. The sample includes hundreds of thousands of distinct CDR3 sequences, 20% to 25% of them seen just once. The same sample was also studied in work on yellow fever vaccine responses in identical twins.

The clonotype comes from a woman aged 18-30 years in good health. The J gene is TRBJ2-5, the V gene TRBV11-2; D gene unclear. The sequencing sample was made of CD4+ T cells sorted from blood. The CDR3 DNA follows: TGTGCCAGCAGCTTAGTTTTTGGCAGCCAAGAGACCCAGTACTTC. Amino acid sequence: CASSLVFGSQETQYF.